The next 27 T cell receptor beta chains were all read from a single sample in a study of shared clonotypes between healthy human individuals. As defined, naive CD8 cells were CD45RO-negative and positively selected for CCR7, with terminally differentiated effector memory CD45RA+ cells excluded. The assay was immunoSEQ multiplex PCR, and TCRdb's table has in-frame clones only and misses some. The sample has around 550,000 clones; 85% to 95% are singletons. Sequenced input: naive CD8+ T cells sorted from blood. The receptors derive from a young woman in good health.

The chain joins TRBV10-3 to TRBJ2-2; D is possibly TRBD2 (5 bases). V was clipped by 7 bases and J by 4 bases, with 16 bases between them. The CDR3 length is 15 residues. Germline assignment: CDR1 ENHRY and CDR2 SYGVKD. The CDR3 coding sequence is TGTGCCATCAATGGACGGGGTTTGTCCACCGGGGAGCTGTTTTTT. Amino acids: CAINGRGLSTGELFF.

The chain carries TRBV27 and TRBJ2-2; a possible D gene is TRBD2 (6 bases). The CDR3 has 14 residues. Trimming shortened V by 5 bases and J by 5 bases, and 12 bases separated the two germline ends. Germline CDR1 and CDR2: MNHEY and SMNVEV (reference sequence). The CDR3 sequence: CASSPGLLTGELFF. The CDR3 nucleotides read TGTGCCAGCAGTCCGGGACTTTTAACCGGGGAGCTGTTTTTT.

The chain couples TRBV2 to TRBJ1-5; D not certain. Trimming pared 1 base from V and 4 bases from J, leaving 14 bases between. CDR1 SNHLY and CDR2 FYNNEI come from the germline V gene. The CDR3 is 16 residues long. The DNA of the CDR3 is TGTGCCAGCAGTGAAGGCGGGCCGCTCTCAAATCAGCCCCAGCATTTT. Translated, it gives CASSEGGPLSNQPQHF. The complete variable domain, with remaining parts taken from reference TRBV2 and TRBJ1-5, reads EPEVTQTPSHQVTQMGQEVILRCVPISNHLYFYWYRQILGQKVEFLVSFYNNEISEKSEIFDDQFSVERPDGSNFTLKIRSTKLEDSAMYFCASSEGGPLSNQPQHFGDGTRLSIL.

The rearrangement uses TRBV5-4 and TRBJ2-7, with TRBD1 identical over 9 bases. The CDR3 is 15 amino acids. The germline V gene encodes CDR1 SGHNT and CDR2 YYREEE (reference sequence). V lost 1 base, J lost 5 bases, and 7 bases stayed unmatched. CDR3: CASSLYGTGNHEQYF. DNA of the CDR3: TGTGCCAGCAGCTTGTATGGGACAGGGAACCACGAGCAGTACTTC.

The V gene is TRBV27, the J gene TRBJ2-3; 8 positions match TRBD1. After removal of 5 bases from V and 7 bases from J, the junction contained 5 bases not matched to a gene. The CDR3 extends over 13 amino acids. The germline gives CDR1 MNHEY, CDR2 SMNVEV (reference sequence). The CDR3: CASSIGTGNTQYF. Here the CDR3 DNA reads TGTGCCAGCAGTATAGGGACAGGCAATACGCAGTATTTT.

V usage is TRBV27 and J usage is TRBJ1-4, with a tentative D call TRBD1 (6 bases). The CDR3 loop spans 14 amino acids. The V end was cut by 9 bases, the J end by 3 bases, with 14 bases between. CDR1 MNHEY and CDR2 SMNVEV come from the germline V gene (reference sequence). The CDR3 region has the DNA TGTGCCAGTAATAGGGGGGGTTCTAATGAAAAACTGTTTTTT. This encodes CASNRGGSNEKLFF.

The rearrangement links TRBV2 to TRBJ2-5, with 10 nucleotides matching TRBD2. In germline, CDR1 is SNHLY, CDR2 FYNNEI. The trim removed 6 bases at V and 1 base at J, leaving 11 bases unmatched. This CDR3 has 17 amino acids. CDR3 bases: TGTGCCAGCAGCGCAAGTAAGACTAGCGGGCTCCAAGAGACCCAGTACTTC. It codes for CASSASKTSGLQETQYF.

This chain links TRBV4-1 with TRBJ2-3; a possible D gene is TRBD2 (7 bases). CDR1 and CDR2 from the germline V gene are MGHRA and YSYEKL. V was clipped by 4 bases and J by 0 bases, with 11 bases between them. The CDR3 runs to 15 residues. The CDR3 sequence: CASSPRGGSTDTQYF. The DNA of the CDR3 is TGCGCCAGCAGCCCCAGGGGAGGGAGCACAGATACGCAGTATTTT.

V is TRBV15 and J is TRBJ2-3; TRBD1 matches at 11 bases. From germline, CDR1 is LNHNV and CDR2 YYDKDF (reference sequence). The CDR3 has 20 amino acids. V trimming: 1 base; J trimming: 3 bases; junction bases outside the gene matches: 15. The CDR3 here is CATSRGVGRTGTGGTDTQYF. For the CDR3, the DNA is TGTGCCACCAGCAGAGGTGTCGGGAGGACCGGGACAGGGGGGACAGATACGCAGTATTTT.

The CDR3 DNA sequence: TGTGCCAGCAGTGGAACAGGGGTCGGGCCCTACAATGAGCAGTTCTTC. Its protein product is CASSGTGVGPYNEQFF. This chain connects TRBV28 to TRBJ2-1, with 7 bases fitting TRBD1. Germline-derived CDR1 and CDR2 are MDHEN and SYDVKM. This CDR3 is built from 16 residues. After removal of 5 bases from V and 2 bases from J, the junction contained 9 bases not matched to a gene. The entire variable domain, with the rest obtained from reference TRBV28 and TRBJ2-1, is as follows: DVKVTQSSRYLVKRTGEKVFLECVQDMDHENMFWYRQDPGLGLRLIYFSYDVKMKEKGDIPEGYSVSREKKERFSLILESASTNQTSMYLCASSGTGVGPYNEQFFGPGTRLTVL.

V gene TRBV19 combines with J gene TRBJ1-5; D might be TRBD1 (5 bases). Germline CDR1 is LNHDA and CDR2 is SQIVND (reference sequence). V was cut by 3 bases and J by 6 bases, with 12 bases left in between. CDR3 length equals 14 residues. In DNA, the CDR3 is TGTGCCAGTAGTATTGGTCAGGGACTTCAGCCCCAGCATTTT. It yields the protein CASSIGQGLQPQHF.

This chain's CDR3 is CASSWSYEQYF. The CDR3, as DNA: TGTGCCAGCAGCTGGAGTTACGAGCAGTACTTC. The J gene is TRBJ2-5, the V gene TRBV7-8; D unclear. The J call is in doubt because the DNA end fits TRBJ2-7 better. Germline CDR1 and CDR2: SGHVS and FQNEAQ. The CDR3 sequence is 11 residues long.

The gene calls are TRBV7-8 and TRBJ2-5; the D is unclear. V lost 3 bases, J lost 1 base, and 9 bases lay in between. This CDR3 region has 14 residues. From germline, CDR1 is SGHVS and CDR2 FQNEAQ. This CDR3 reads CASSFRRVQETQYF. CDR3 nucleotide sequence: TGTGCCAGCAGCTTCAGACGTGTCCAAGAGACCCAGTACTTC.

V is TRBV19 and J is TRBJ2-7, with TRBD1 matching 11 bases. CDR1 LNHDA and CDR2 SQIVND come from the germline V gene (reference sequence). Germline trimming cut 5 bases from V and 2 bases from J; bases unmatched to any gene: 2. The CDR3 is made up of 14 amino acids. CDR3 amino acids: CASSSGQGAYEQYF. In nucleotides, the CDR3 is TGTGCCAGTAGTTCGGGACAGGGGGCCTACGAGCAGTACTTC.

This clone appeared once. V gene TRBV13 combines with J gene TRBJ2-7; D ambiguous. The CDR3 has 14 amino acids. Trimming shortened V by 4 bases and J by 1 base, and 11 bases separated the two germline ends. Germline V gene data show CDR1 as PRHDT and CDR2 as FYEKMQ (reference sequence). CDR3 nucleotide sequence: TGTGCCAGCAGCTCCCGGTTAGAATCCTACGAGCAGTACTTC. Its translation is CASSSRLESYEQYF.

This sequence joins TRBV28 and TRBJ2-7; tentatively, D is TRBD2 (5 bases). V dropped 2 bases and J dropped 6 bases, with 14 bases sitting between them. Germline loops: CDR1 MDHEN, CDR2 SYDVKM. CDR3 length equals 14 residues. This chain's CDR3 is CASSLLGESGEQYF. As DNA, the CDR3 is TGTGCCAGCAGTTTACTCGGGGAATCGGGCGAGCAGTACTTC. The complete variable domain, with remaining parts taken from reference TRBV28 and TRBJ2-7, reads DVKVTQSSRYLVKRTGEKVFLECVQDMDHENMFWYRQDPGLGLRLIYFSYDVKMKEKGDIPEGYSVSREKKERFSLILESASTNQTSMYLCASSLLGESGEQYFGPGTRLTVT.

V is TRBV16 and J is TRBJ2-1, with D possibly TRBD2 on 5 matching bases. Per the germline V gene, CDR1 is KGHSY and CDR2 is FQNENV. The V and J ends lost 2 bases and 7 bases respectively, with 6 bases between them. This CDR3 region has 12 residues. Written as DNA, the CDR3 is TGTGCCAGCAGCCAAGGAGGTAATGAGCAGTTCTTC. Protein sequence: CASSQGGNEQFF.

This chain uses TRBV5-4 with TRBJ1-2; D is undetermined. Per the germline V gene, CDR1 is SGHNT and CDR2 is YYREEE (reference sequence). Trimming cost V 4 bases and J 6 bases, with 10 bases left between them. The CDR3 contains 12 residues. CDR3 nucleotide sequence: TGTGCCAGCAGCGACGGGTCAAATGGCTACACCTTC. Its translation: CASSDGSNGYTF.

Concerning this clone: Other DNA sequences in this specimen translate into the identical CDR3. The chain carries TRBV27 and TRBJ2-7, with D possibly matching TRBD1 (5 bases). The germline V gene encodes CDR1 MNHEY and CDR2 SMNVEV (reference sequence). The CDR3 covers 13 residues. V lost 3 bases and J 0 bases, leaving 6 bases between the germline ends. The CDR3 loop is CASSLDTSYEQYF. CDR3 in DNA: TGTGCCAGCAGTTTGGACACCTCCTACGAGCAGTACTTC.

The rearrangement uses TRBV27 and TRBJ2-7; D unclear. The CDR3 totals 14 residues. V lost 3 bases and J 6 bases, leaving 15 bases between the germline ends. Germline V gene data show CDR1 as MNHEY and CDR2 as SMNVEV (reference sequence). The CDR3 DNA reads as TGTGCCAGCAGTTTTTCGGGTCGTCGCTCCGAGCAGTACTTC. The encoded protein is CASSFSGRRSEQYF.

The CDR3 bases are TGCGCCAGCAGCCAAGATCCCCTAGCAGATACGCAGTATTTT. Encoded protein: CASSQDPLADTQYF. The chain couples TRBV4-1 to TRBJ2-3; no firm D call. The CDR3 has 14 residues. The germline CDR1 and CDR2 sequences are MGHRA and YSYEKL. V was clipped by 0 bases and J by 4 bases, with 8 bases between them.

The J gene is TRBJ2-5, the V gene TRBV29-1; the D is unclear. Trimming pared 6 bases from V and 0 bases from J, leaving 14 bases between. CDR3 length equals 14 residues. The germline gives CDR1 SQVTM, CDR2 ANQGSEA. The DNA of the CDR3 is TGCAGCGTCGCCTACATAGAGTACCAAGAGACCCAGTACTTC. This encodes CSVAYIEYQETQYF.

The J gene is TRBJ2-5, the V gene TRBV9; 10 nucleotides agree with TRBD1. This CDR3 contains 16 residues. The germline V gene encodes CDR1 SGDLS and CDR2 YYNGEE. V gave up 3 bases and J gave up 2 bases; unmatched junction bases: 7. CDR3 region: CASSARQGANQETQYF. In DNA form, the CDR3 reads TGTGCCAGCAGCGCAAGACAGGGGGCAAATCAAGAGACCCAGTACTTC.

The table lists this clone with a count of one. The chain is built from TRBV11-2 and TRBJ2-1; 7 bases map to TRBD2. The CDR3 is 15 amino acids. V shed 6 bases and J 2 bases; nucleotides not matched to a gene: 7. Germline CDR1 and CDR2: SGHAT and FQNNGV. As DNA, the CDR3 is TGTGCCAGCAGGGCTCGGAGCGGGACCTACAATGAGCAGTTCTTC. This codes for CASRARSGTYNEQFF.

The CDR3 DNA sequence: TGTGCCAGCAGTCAACGAGACTCTGGAAGCACAGATACGCAGTATTTT. The encoded protein is CASSQRDSGSTDTQYF. The V and J genes are TRBV27 and TRBJ2-3; D ambiguous. This CDR3 region has 16 residues. CDR1 and CDR2 (germline): MNHEY, SMNVEV (reference sequence). V was cut by 5 bases and J by 0 bases, with 15 bases left in between.

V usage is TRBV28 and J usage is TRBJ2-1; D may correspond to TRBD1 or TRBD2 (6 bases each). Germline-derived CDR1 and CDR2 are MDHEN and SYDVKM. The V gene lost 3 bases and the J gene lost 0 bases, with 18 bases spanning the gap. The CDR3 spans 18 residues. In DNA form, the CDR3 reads TGTGCCAGCAGTTTTCTTTATCGGGGGCGAGGCTCCTACAATGAGCAGTTCTTC. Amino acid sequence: CASSFLYRGRGSYNEQFF.

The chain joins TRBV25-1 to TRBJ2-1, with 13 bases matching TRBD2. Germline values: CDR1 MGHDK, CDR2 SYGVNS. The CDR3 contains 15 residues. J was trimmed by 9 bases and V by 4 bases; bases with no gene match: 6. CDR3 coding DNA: TGTGCCAGCAGTGGAAGACTAGCGGGAGGCATTGAGCAGTTCTTC. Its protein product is CASSGRLAGGIEQFF.